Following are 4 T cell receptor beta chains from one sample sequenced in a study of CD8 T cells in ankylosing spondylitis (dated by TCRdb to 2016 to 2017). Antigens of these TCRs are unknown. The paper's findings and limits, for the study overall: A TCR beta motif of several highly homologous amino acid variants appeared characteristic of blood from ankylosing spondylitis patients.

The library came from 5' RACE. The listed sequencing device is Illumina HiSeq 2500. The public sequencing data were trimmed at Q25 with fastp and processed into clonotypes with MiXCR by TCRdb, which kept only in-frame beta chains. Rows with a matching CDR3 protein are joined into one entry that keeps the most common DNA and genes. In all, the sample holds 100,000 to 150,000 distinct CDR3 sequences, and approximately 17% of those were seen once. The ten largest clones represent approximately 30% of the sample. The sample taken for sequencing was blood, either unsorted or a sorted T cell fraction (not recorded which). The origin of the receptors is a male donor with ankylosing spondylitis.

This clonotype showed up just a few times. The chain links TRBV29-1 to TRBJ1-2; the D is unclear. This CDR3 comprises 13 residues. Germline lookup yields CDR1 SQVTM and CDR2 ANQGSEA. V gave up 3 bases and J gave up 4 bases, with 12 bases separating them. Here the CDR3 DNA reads TGCAGCGTTGACCGTGCCAACGTCTATGGCTACACCTTC. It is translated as CSVDRANVYGYTF. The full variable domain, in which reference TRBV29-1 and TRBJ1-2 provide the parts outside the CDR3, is SAVISQKPSRDICQRGTSLTIQCQVDSQVTMMFWYRQQPGQSLTLIATANQGSEATYESGFVIDKFPISRPNLTFSTLTVSNMSPEDSSIYLCSVDRANVYGYTFGSGTRLTVV.

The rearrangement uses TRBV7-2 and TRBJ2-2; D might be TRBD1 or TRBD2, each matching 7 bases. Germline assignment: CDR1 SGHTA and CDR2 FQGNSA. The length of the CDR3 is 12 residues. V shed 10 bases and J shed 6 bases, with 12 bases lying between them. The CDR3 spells CATQGGAGELFF. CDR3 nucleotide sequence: TGTGCCACCCAGGGGGGGGCCGGGGAGCTGTTTTTT.

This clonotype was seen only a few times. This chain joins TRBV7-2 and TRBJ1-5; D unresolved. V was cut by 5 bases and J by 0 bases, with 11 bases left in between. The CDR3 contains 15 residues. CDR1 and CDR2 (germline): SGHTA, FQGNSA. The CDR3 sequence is CASSPRHLSNQPQHF. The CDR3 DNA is TGTGCCAGCAGCCCCAGACACCTTAGCAATCAGCCCCAGCATTTT.

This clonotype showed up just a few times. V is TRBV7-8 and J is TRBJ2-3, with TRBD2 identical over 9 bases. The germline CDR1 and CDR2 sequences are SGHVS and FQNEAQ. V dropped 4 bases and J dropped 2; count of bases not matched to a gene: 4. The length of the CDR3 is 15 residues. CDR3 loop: CASSWTSAATDTQYF. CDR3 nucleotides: TGTGCCAGCAGCTGGACTAGCGCCGCCACAGATACGCAGTATTTT.